This T cell receptor beta chain was sequenced for a study of cytomegalovirus exposure and HLA in healthy donors. Overall study results and limits: The authors later found HLA-associated TCR beta chains more clonally expanded than equally common others. A later analysis found TCR association rates differed by HLA locus, highest for DRB1 and lowest for HLA-C.

Germline CDR1 is LGHNA and CDR2 is YSLEER. This CDR3 is built from 13 residues. Trimming stripped 1 base from V and 4 bases from J, with 8 bases between. Healthy individuals who donated bone marrow served as the donors. Primers for the PCR totalled 60 Vbeta and 13 Jbeta. The data were produced by immunoSEQ multiplex PCR, yet TCRdb's version contains in-frame clones alone and is incomplete. The sample lists some 52,000 clones; 60% to 75% were seen once. In the case of this clone: Its antigen is unknown.

The material sequenced was PBMCs. The receptor was derived from a woman in her forties or fifties in good health and CMV-seronegative. The V and J genes are TRBV4-3 and TRBJ2-7, with D uncertain. The CDR3 loop reads CASSQGHNYEQYF. The CDR3 nucleotides read TGCGCCAGCAGCCAAGGACACAATTACGAGCAGTACTTC.